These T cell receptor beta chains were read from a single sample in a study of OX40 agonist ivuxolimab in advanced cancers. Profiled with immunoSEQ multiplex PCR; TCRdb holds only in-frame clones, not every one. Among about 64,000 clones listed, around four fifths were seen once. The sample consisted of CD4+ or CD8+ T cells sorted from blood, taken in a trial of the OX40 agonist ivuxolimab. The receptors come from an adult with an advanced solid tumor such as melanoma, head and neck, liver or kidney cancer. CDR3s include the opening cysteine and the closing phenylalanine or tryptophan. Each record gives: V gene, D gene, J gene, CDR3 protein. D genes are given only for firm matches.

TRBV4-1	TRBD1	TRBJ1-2	CASSQPTGRDYGYTF
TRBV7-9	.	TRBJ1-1	CASSLGTIVDGEAFF
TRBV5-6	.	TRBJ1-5	CASSSRDSNQPQHF
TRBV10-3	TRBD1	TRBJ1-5	CAISPTGVNQPQHF
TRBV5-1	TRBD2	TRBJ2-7	CASSLSSGRARYEQYF
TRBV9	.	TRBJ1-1	CASSVDKGDLNTEAFF
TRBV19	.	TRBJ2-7	CASSRQVGEQYF
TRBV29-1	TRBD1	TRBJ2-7	CSVVGDRNSYEQYF
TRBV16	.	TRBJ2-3	CASSPWSGTKQYF
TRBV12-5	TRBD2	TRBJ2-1	CASGLVLSGSSVGEQFF
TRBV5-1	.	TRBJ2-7	CASSLDRDDREQYF
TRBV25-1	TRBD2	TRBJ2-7	CASIPGLAGGPRYEQYF
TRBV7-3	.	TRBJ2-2	CASSLTNTGELFF
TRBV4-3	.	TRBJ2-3	CASSQETALSTDTQYF
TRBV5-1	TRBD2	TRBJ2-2	CASSEGLAGGSTGELFF
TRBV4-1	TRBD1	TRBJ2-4	CASSASARTGSFSKNIQYF
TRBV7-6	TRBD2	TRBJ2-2	CASSLETSGGELFF
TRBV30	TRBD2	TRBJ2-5	CAWTFGLAGGPETQYF
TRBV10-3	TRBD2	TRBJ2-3	CAIRLVAGAPDTQYF
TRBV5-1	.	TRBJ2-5	CASSHQETQYF
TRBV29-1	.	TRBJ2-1	CSVVGTSYNEQFF
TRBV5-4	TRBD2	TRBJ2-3	CASRDSGRGVGTDTQYF
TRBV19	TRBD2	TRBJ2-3	CASSPLTSGGTDTQYF
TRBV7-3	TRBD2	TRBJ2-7	CASSSSGGGSYEQYF
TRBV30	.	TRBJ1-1	CAWSRRQMNTEAFF
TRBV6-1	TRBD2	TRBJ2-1	CASSEAGGRRDEQFF
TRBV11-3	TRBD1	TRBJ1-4	CASSLYSQGNEKLFF
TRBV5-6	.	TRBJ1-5	CASSYSLNQPQHF
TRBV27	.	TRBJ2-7	CASRQGDEQYF
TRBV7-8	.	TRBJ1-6	CASTSRWGNSPLHF
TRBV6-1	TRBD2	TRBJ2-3	CASSDRGSITDTQYF
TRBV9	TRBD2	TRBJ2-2	CASSFRGLAGESYGTGELFF
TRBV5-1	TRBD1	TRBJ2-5	CASSPQGTGGETQYF